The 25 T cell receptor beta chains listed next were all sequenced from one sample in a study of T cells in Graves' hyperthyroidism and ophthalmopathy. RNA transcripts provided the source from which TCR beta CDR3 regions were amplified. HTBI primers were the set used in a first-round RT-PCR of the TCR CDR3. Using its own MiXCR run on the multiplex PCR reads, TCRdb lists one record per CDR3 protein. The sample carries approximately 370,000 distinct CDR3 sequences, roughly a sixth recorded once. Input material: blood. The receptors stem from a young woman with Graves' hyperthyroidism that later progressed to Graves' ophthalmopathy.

The CDR3 DNA reads as TGTGCCAGCACGCTGGGGACCGCGGCCTACAATGAGCAGTTCTTC. Translated: CASTLGTAAYNEQFF. The chain links TRBV9 to TRBJ2-1; D is perhaps TRBD1 or TRBD2 (5 bases each). CDR3 length: 15 residues. The germline V and J ends were trimmed by 6 bases and 2 bases, with 15 bases remaining between them. The V gene's germline CDR1 is SGDLS and CDR2 YYNGEE. The full variable domain, its missing parts supplied by reference TRBV9 and TRBJ2-1, is DSGVTQTPKHLITATGQRVTLRCSPRSGDLSVYWYQQSLDQGLQFLIQYYNGEERAKGNILERFSAQQFPDLHSELNLSSLELGDSALYFCASTLGTAAYNEQFFGPGTRLTVL.

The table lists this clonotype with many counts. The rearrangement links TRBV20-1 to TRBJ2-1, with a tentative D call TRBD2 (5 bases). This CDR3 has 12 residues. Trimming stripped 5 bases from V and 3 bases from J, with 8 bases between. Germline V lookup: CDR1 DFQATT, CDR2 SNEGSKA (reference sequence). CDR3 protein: CSAEGIYNEQFF. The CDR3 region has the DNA TGCAGTGCTGAGGGAATCTACAATGAGCAGTTCTTC.

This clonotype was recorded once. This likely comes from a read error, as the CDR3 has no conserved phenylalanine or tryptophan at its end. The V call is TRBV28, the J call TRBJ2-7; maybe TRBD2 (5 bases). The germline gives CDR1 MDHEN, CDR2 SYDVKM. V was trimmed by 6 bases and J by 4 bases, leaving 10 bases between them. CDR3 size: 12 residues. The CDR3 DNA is TGTGCCAGCAGCCCCGGACTTTACGAGCAGTACCTC. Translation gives CASSPGLYEQYL.

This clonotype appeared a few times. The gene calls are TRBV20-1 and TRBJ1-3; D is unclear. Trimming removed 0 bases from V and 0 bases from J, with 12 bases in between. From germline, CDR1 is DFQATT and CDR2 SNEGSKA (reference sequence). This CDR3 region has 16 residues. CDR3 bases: TGCAGTGCTAGAGATTTTACGACAAACTCTGGAAACACCATATATTTT. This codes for CSARDFTTNSGNTIYF.

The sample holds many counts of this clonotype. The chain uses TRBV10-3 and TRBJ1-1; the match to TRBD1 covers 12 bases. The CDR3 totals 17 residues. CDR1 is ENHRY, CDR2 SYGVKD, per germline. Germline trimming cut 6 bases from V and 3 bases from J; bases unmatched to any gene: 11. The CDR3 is CAIRPPGQGASDTEAFF. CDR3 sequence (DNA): TGTGCCATCAGACCACCGGGACAGGGGGCCTCGGACACTGAAGCTTTCTTT.

The CDR3 loop is CASRYISVGTGGDGYTF. As DNA, the CDR3 is TGTGCCAGCAGATACATCTCAGTCGGGACAGGGGGCGATGGCTACACCTTC. The chain combines TRBV27 with TRBJ1-2; 12 bases are a match to TRBD1. The CDR3 totals 17 residues. The V gene end was trimmed by 6 bases and the J gene end by 6 bases; junction bases not matched to a gene: 14. In germline, CDR1 is MNHEY, CDR2 SMNVEV (reference sequence).

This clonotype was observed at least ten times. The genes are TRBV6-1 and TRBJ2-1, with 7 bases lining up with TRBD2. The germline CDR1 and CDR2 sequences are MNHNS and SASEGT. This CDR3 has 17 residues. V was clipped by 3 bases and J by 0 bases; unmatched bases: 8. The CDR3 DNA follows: TGTGCCAGCAGTGACTGGTCTAGCGGCTACTCCTACAATGAGCAGTTCTTC. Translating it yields CASSDWSSGYSYNEQFF.

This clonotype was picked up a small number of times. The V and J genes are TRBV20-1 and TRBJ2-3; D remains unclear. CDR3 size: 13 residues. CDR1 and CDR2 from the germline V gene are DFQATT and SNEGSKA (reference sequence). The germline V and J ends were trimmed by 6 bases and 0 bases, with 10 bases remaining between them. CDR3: CSARLTSTDTQYF. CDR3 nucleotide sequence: TGCAGTGCCAGACTGACGAGCACAGATACGCAGTATTTT.

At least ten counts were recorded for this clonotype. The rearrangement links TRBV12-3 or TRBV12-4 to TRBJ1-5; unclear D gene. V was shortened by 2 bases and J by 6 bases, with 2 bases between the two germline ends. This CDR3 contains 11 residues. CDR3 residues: CASSLSQPQHF. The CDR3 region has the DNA TGTGCCAGCAGTTTAAGTCAGCCCCAGCATTTT.

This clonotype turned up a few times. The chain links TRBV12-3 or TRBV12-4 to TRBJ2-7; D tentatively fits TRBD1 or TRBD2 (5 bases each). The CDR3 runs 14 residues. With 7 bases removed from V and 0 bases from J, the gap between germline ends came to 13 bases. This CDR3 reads CASTSWGSSYEQYF. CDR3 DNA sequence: TGTGCCAGCACCTCCTGGGGGAGCTCCTACGAGCAGTACTTC.

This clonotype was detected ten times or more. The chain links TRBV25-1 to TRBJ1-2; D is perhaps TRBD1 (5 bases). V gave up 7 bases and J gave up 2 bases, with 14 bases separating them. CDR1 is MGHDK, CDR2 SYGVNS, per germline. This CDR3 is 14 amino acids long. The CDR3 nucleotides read TGTGCCAGCACCGGGGAGGGGCAAAACTATGGCTACACCTTC. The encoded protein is CASTGEGQNYGYTF.

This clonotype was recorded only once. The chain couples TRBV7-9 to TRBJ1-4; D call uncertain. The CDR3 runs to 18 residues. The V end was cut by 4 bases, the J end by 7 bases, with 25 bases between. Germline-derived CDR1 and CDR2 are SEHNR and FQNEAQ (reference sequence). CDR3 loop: CASSWEIGPAGGGEKLFF. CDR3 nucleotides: TGTGCCAGCAGCTGGGAAATCGGCCCAGCAGGAGGCGGTGAAAAACTGTTTTTT.

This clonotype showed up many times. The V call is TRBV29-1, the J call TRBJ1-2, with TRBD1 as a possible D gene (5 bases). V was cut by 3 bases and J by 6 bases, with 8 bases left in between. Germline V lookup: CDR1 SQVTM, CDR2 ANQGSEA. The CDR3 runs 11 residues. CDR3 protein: CSVDRVNGYTF. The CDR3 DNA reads TGCAGCGTTGACAGGGTAAATGGCTACACCTTC.

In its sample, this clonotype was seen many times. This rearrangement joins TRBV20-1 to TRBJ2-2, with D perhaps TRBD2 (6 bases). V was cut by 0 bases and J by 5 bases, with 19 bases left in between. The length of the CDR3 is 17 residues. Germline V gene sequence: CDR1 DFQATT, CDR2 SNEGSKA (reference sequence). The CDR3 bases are TGCAGTGCTAGAGATCGCGCCAACGGGGAGGTGACCGGGGAGCTGTTTTTT. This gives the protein CSARDRANGEVTGELFF.

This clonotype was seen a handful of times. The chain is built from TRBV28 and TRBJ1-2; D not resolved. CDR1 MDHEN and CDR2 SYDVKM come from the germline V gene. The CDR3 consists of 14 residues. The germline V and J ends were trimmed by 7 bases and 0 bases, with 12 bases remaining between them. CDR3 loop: CASKGVTANYGYTF. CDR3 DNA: TGTGCCAGCAAAGGAGTGACCGCTAACTATGGCTACACCTTC.

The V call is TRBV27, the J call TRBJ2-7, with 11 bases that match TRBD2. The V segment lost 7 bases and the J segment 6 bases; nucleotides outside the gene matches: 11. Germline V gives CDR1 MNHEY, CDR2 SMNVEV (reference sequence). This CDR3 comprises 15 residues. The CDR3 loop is CASTGASGRISEQYF. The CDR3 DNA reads TGTGCCAGCACCGGGGCTAGCGGGAGGATCAGCGAGCAGTACTTC.

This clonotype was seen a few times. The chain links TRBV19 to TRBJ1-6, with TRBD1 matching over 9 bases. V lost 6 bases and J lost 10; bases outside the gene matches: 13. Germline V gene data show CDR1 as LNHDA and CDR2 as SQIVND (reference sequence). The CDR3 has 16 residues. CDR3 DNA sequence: TGTGCCAGTAGCCCCGGGACAGGGAGGCGAGGATCACCCCTCCACTTT. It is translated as CASSPGTGRRGSPLHF.

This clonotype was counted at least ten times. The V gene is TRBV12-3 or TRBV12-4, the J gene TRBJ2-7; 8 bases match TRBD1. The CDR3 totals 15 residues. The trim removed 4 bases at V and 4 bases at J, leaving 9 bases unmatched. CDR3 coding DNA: TGTGCCAGCAGTTCTAGGACAGGGATGGGGTACGAGCAGTACTTC. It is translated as CASSSRTGMGYEQYF.

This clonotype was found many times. CDR3 sequence: CASSRGTVYGYTF. For the CDR3, the DNA is TGTGCCAGTAGTCGGGGGACAGTCTATGGCTACACCTTC. The V call is TRBV19, the J call TRBJ1-2, with 7 bases identical to TRBD1. Germline V CDR1 and CDR2: LNHDA, SQIVND (reference sequence). Unmatched junction bases numbered 4, after V lost 5 bases and J lost 4 bases. The CDR3 loop spans 13 amino acids.

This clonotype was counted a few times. CDR3 DNA sequence: TGCGCCAGCAGCCCTCGGGGGTACAGCTATGGCTACACCTTC. Protein: CASSPRGYSYGYTF. The chain combines TRBV5-1 with TRBJ1-2, with a possible D match to TRBD1 (5 bases). Germline loops: CDR1 SGHRS, CDR2 YFSETQ. This CDR3 spans 14 amino acids. Trimming took off 4 bases at V and 4 bases at J, with 14 bases between the two ends.

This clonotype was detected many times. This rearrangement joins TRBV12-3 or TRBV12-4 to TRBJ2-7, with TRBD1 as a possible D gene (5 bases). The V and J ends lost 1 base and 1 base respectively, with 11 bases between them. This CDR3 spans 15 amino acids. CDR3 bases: TGTGCCAGCAGTTTAGGGCAGGGCTTGTCCTACGAGCAGTACTTC. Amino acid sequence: CASSLGQGLSYEQYF.

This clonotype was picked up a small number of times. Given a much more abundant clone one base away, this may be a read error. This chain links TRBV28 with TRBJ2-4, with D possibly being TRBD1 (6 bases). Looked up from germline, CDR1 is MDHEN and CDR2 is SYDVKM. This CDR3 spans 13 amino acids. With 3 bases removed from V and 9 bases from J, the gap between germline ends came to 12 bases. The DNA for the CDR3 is TGTGCCAGCAGTTTGGGACACCTGAGCATTCAGTACTTC. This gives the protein CASSLGHLSIQYF.

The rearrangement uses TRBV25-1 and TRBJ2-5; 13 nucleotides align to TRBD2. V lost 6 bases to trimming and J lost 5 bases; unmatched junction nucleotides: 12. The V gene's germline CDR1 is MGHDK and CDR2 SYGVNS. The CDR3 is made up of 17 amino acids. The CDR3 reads CASSRTSGRLSRETQYF. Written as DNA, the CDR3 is TGTGCCAGCAGCAGGACTAGCGGGAGACTCTCGAGGGAGACCCAGTACTTC.

The CDR3 nucleotides are TGTGCCAGCAGCTTAGATCTTAGCACTGAAGCTTTCTTT. This encodes CASSLDLSTEAFF. The chain couples TRBV11-2 to TRBJ1-1; D remains unclear. Per the germline V gene, CDR1 is SGHAT and CDR2 is FQNNGV. This CDR3 has 13 amino acids. The V end was cut by 0 bases, the J end by 4 bases, with 6 bases between.

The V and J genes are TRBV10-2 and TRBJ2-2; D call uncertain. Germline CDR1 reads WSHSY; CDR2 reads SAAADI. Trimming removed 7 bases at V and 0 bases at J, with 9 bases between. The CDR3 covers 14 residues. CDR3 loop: CASKVNPNTGELFF. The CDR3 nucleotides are TGCGCCAGCAAAGTCAACCCGAACACCGGGGAGCTGTTTTTT.